This T cell receptor beta chain came from a study of blood T cell repertoires in COVID-19. At the level of the study: The study drew acute and convalescent COVID-19 samples from the United States, Italy and Spain.

Germline V gene lookup returns CDR1 GTSNPN and CDR2 SVGIG (reference sequence). The CDR3 is 13 residues long. The V end lost 4 bases, the J end lost 0 bases, and 9 bases lay between the germline ends. Per the original methods: By means of reference gene primer amplification, nucleated cell counts were estimated. The repertoire was sequenced with immunoSEQ multiplex PCR; TCRdb's copy has only in-frame clones and lacks some. The DNA gave D and trimming, while V, J and clone size come from that table. The sample yields some 130,000 clones, around 88% seen once. This clone has just a few counts. J is TRBJ1-1 and V is TRBV30; D gene uncertain. Sequenced input: peripheral blood. This receptor was taken from a woman aged 45 to 65 who had recovered from COVID-19. This chain's CDR3 is CAWTDGMNTEAFF. CDR3 DNA: TGTGCCTGGACTGACGGGATGAACACTGAAGCTTTCTTT.